Listed here are 21 T cell receptor beta chains from one sample, sequenced in a study of radiation and T cells in renal cell carcinoma. The time point here: blood 2 weeks post-SBRT. This sample's treatment: 15 Gy SBRT to primary tumor, nephrectomy 4 weeks later. The method was immunoSEQ multiplex PCR; TCRdb's version includes in-frame clones alone and lacks a portion of them. The table has more than 95,000 clones, roughly four fifths seen once. This material consisted of blood, taken from a patient whose treatment included radiotherapy and nephrectomy. Every receptor here comes from a man in his forties or fifties with renal cell carcinoma.

The CDR3 bases are TGTGCCAGCAGCATCTACGAGCAGTACTTC. It specifies CASSIYEQYF. The chain employs TRBV21-1 and TRBJ2-7. TRBV21-1 is labeled a pseudogene. The CDR3 is made up of 10 amino acids.

This clone occurred once. This chain joins TRBV4-3 and TRBJ2-7; TRBD1 aligns across 9 bases. CDR1 LGHNA and CDR2 YSLEER come from the germline V gene. This CDR3 region has 14 residues. The V gene end was trimmed by 4 bases and the J gene end by 3 bases; junction bases not matched to a gene: 4. Here the CDR3 reads CASSPGTGIYEQYF. CDR3 coding DNA: TGCGCCAGCAGCCCGGGGACAGGGATCTACGAGCAGTACTTC.

The chain carries TRBV6-5 and TRBJ1-5, with D possibly matching TRBD1 (5 bases). CDR3 length: 14 amino acids. The ends were cut back, 0 bases at V and 5 bases at J, with 8 bases in the middle. Germline CDR1 reads MNHEY; CDR2 reads SVGAGI. The CDR3 loop reads CASSYSGRDQPQHF. The CDR3 DNA follows: TGTGCCAGCAGTTACTCGGGGCGGGATCAGCCCCAGCATTTT.

J is TRBJ1-3 and V is TRBV5-1, with 11 nucleotides matching TRBD1. V trimming: 4 bases; J trimming: 5 bases; junction bases outside the gene matches: 5. From germline, CDR1 is SGHRS and CDR2 YFSETQ. The CDR3 is 15 residues long. The CDR3 DNA reads as TGCGCCAGCAGCGAGGGACAGGGGGACAGAAACACCATATATTTT. This codes for CASSEGQGDRNTIYF. The full variable domain, completed using reference TRBV5-1 and TRBJ1-3, is KAGVTQTPRYLIKTRGQQVTLSCSPISGHRSVSWYQQTPGQGLQFLFEYFSETQRNKGNFPGRFSGRQFSNSRSEMNVSTLELGDSALYLCASSEGQGDRNTIYFGEGSWLTVV.

The chain has TRBV2 and TRBJ2-2; no clear D. V was clipped by 3 bases and J by 1 base, with 6 bases between them. This CDR3 comprises 14 residues. Germline CDR1 reads SNHLY; CDR2 reads FYNNEI. The CDR3 loop is CASSEYRNTGELFF. The CDR3 DNA reads TGTGCCAGCAGTGAGTACAGGAACACCGGGGAGCTGTTTTTT. The whole variable domain, remainder taken from reference TRBV2 and TRBJ2-2, is EPEVTQTPSHQVTQMGQEVILRCVPISNHLYFYWYRQILGQKVEFLVSFYNNEISEKSEIFDDQFSVERPDGSNFTLKIRSTKLEDSAMYFCASSEYRNTGELFFGEGSRLTVL.

This chain connects TRBV19 to TRBJ2-2; 8 bases agree with TRBD2. CDR3 length: 16 amino acids. Germline CDR1 is LNHDA and CDR2 is SQIVND (reference sequence). The V and J ends lost 4 bases and 4 bases, in that order; junction bases with no gene match: 8. Here the CDR3 reads CASSSAGGRGTGELFF. CDR3 nucleotide sequence: TGTGCCAGTAGTAGCGCGGGGGGCCGCGGCACCGGGGAGCTGTTTTTT. The full variable domain, its missing parts supplied by reference TRBV19 and TRBJ2-2, is DGGITQSPKYLFRKEGQNVTLSCEQNLNHDAMYWYRQDPGQGLRLIYYSQIVNDFQKGDIAEGYSVSREKKESFPLTVTSAQKNPTAFYLCASSSAGGRGTGELFFGEGSRLTVL.

The gene calls are TRBV2 and TRBJ2-6, with D uncertain. V lost 7 bases, J lost 2 bases, and 12 bases lay in between. This CDR3 is 15 amino acids long. Germline loops: CDR1 SNHLY, CDR2 FYNNEI. The CDR3 DNA reads as TGTGCCAGCACCCCACCAGGACCTGGGGCCAACGTCCTGACTTTC. Translation: CASTPPGPGANVLTF.

The chain employs TRBV28 and TRBJ1-1; possibly TRBD1 for D (5 bases). CDR3 length equals 14 residues. The V end lost 5 bases, the J end lost 4 bases, and 14 bases lay between the germline ends. Looked up from germline, CDR1 is MDHEN and CDR2 is SYDVKM. The DNA of the CDR3 is TGTGCCAGCAGTCCCAGGGATTTTGGCACTGAAGCTTTCTTT. It translates to CASSPRDFGTEAFF.

The rearrangement links TRBV9 to TRBJ2-1, with D possibly matching TRBD1 (5 bases). Germline assignment: CDR1 SGDLS and CDR2 YYNGEE. V was shortened by 0 bases and J by 3 bases, with 10 bases between the two germline ends. The CDR3 runs to 15 residues. The CDR3 loop is CASSVGQGSYNEQFF. CDR3 in DNA: TGTGCCAGCAGCGTAGGGCAGGGTAGCTACAATGAGCAGTTCTTC.

This chain uses TRBV19 with TRBJ1-1, with D unresolved. Trimming took 5 bases from V and 6 from J, leaving 13 bases between them. The germline V gene has CDR1 LNHDA and CDR2 SQIVND (reference sequence). The CDR3 is made up of 13 amino acids. CDR3 in DNA: TGTGCCAGTAGTCCGCCGACACCCCCTGAAGCTTTCTTT. Translation: CASSPPTPPEAFF.

This chain links TRBV2 with TRBJ2-7; the D gene is possibly TRBD2 (7 bases). V lost 4 bases to trimming and J lost 6 bases, with 13 bases between them. Germline loops: CDR1 SNHLY, CDR2 FYNNEI. The CDR3 spans 13 residues. The CDR3 loop reads CASSVSGGSEQYF. In DNA form, the CDR3 reads TGTGCCAGCAGTGTGTCGGGGGGCTCCGAGCAGTACTTC.

This chain joins TRBV10-1 and TRBJ2-3; no definite D call. The CDR3 spans 11 residues. Trimming left V 6 bases short and J 5 bases short, with 6 bases between. CDR1 and CDR2 from the germline V gene are WNHNN and SYGVQD (reference sequence). CDR3 region: CASRGLDTQYF. The CDR3 DNA sequence: TGCGCCAGCAGGGGGTTAGATACGCAGTATTTT.

This sequence joins TRBV11-2 and TRBJ1-5; D gene uncertain. The ends were cut back, 1 base at V and 5 bases at J, with 12 bases in the middle. The CDR3 extends over 15 amino acids. CDR1 SGHAT and CDR2 FQNNGV come from the germline V gene. CDR3 protein: CASSLGLTRDQPQHF. The CDR3 region has the DNA TGTGCCAGCAGCTTAGGGCTGACAAGGGATCAGCCCCAGCATTTT.

The rearrangement links TRBV7-9 to TRBJ2-3, with 13 bases lining up with TRBD2. Losses at the gene ends were 5 bases for V and 8 bases for J; bases not matched to a gene: 10. The germline gives CDR1 SEHNR, CDR2 FQNEAQ (reference sequence). The CDR3 totals 16 residues. CDR3 amino acids: CASSPRTSGSGGTQYF. In DNA form, the CDR3 reads TGTGCCAGCAGCCCCCGGACTAGCGGGAGTGGCGGTACGCAGTATTTT.

This chain links TRBV19 with TRBJ1-1, with D perhaps TRBD1 (5 bases). Trimming cost V 9 bases and J 5 bases, with 25 bases left between them. The CDR3 is 16 amino acids. Germline V CDR1 and CDR2: LNHDA, SQIVND (reference sequence). The CDR3 nucleotides read TGTGCCAGAGACGAGTCGGGGCGCAGGGCGGGTACTGAAGCTTTCTTT. Translation: CARDESGRRAGTEAFF.

The chain uses TRBV5-5 and TRBJ2-5, with D possibly being TRBD2 (5 bases). There are 14 residues in the CDR3. The germline CDR1 and CDR2 sequences are SGHKS and YYEKEE (reference sequence). The germline V and J ends were trimmed by 1 base and 0 bases, with 7 bases remaining between them. The CDR3 protein is CASSLMEDQETQYF. Here the CDR3 DNA reads TGTGCCAGCAGCTTGATGGAGGACCAAGAGACCCAGTACTTC.

The table lists this clone with a count of one. This chain joins TRBV7-9 and TRBJ2-7; the match to TRBD1 covers 12 bases. This CDR3 has 17 residues. With V trimmed by 4 bases and J by 4 bases, 11 bases remained unmatched. Germline CDR1 is SEHNR and CDR2 is FQNEAQ (reference sequence). CDR3 coding DNA: TGTGCCAGCAGCTCGCCTCTGGGGACAGGGGGCAGGTACGAGCAGTACTTC. Encoded protein: CASSSPLGTGGRYEQYF.

The chain combines TRBV5-1 with TRBJ1-1; D perhaps matches TRBD1 (5 bases). The germline gives CDR1 SGHRS, CDR2 YFSETQ. The CDR3 loop spans 16 amino acids. V lost 5 bases, J lost 4 bases, and 21 bases lay in between. CDR3 in amino acids: CASSVSGDQLSTEAFF. As DNA, the CDR3 is TGCGCCAGCAGTGTAAGTGGGGACCAATTATCCACTGAAGCTTTCTTT.

Points on this clone: A junction end diverges from the germline sequence, so it may reflect a read error. This chain links TRBV7-7 with TRBJ1-2; 8 bases line up with TRBD1. CDR1 and CDR2 from the germline V gene are SSHAT and FNYEAQ (reference sequence). The CDR3 length is 16 residues. The CDR3 is CASSPLQGQGAYGYTF. The DNA of the CDR3 is TGTGCTAGCAGCCCACTACAAGGACAGGGTGCATATGGCTACACCTTC.

V is TRBV5-1 and J is TRBJ2-5; TRBD1 is a possible D gene (6 bases). CDR1 and CDR2 (germline): SGHRS, YFSETQ. V shed 3 bases and J shed 5 bases, with 14 bases lying between them. This CDR3 comprises 14 residues. The CDR3 region has the DNA TGCGCCAGCAGCTCGATACAGGGTGGGGAGACCCAGTACTTC. Its translation: CASSSIQGGETQYF.

The chain combines TRBV9 with TRBJ1-1, with D perhaps matching TRBD1 (6 bases). Trimming removed 0 bases from V and 6 bases from J, with 12 bases in between. Germline V gene lookup returns CDR1 SGDLS and CDR2 YYNGEE. The CDR3 contains 14 residues. The CDR3 sequence: CASSVAGARAEAFF. As DNA, the CDR3 is TGTGCCAGCAGCGTAGCGGGGGCGCGGGCTGAAGCTTTCTTT.